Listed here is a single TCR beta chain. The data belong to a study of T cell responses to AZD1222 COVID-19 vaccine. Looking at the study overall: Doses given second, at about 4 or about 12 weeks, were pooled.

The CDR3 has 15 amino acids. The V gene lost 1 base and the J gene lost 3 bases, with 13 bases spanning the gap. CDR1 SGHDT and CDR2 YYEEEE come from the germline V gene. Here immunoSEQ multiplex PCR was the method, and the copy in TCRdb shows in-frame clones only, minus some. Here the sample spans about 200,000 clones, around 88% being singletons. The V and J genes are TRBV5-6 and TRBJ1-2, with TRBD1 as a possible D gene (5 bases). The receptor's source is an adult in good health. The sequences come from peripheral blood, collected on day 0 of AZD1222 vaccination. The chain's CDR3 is CASSLPGGVDYGYTF. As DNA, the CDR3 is TGTGCCAGCAGCTTGCCCGGGGGTGTTGACTATGGCTACACCTTC.